What follows are 16 T cell receptor beta chains derived from one specimen sequenced in a study of T cells in localized non-small cell lung cancer. TCRdb's copy holds only in-frame clones and misses some; the assay was immunoSEQ multiplex PCR. Among under 60,000 clones, 80% to 90% were seen once, and the ten largest hold 15% to 20%. The input for sequencing was peripheral blood, taken before any cancer treatment. These receptors were collected from a male donor at least 60 years old with stage III squamous cell lung carcinoma.

This chain uses TRBV9 with TRBJ1-5; 8 bases fit TRBD1. Germline CDR1 is SGDLS and CDR2 is YYNGEE. This CDR3 contains 17 residues. Trimming removed 0 bases from V and 5 bases from J; junction bases left unmatched: 10. Written as DNA, the CDR3 is TGTGCCAGCAGCGTAGCTCCGGGCAGGGGGCCCTATCAGCCCCAGCATTTT. This translates into CASSVAPGRGPYQPQHF.

The J gene is TRBJ2-4, the V gene TRBV19; TRBD2 agrees at 13 bases. V lost 4 bases to trimming and J lost 1 base; unmatched junction nucleotides: 4. The CDR3 extends over 17 amino acids. Germline V gene sequence: CDR1 LNHDA, CDR2 SQIVND (reference sequence). The CDR3 sequence is CASSTGLAGVAKNIQYF. The CDR3 bases are TGTGCCAGTAGTACAGGACTAGCGGGAGTGGCCAAAAACATTCAGTACTTC.

V usage is TRBV29-1 and J usage is TRBJ2-3, with D perhaps matching TRBD1 (5 bases). V lost 6 bases to trimming and J lost 2 bases, with 9 bases between them. CDR3 size: 12 residues. The germline CDR1 and CDR2 sequences are SQVTM and ANQGSEA. In DNA form, the CDR3 reads TGCAGCGTGGACATTACCACAGATACGCAGTATTTT. Translation: CSVDITTDTQYF.

V is TRBV18 and J is TRBJ2-3, with TRBD2 matching over 7 bases. CDR1 and CDR2 (germline): KGHSH, LQKENI. The CDR3 runs 16 residues. V lost 1 base and J lost 6; bases outside the gene matches: 10. The CDR3 is CASSPLGTTLLDTQYF. The CDR3 bases are TGTGCCAGCTCACCACTTGGGACTACGTTATTGGATACGCAGTATTTT.

Comments on this clone: Its ends do not fully match the called genes, so a read error is possible. This chain links TRBV7-4 with TRBJ2-7; tentatively, D is TRBD2 (7 bases). Germline V gene lookup returns CDR1 SGHVT and CDR2 SQSDAQ. The CDR3 runs to 13 residues. The CDR3 spells CASSFHRGGRGHF. The CDR3 DNA is TGTGCCAGCAGCTTCCATAGAGGCGGGCGGGGGCACTTC. The variable domain in full, with the rest retrieved from reference TRBV7-4 and TRBJ2-7, is GAGVSQSPRYKVAKRGRDVALRCDSISGHVTLYWYRQTLGQGSEVLTYSQSDAQRDKSGRPSGRFSAERPERSVSTLKIQRTEQGDSAVYLCASSFHRGGRGHFGPGTRLTVT.

The CDR3 reads CASSTGSYNEQFF. The DNA for the CDR3 is TGTGCCAGTAGTACAGGGTCCTACAATGAGCAGTTCTTC. The chain employs TRBV19 and TRBJ2-1; possible D gene TRBD1, 5 bases. The length of the CDR3 is 13 residues. The V and J ends lost 4 bases and 1 base respectively, with 5 bases between them. In germline, CDR1 is LNHDA, CDR2 SQIVND (reference sequence). Full variable domain (rest looked up from reference TRBV19 and TRBJ2-1): DGGITQSPKYLFRKEGQNVTLSCEQNLNHDAMYWYRQDPGQGLRLIYYSQIVNDFQKGDIAEGYSVSREKKESFPLTVTSAQKNPTAFYLCASSTGSYNEQFFGPGTRLTVL.

The gene calls are TRBV6-6 and TRBJ2-7; 11 positions agree with TRBD1. Germline-derived CDR1 and CDR2 are MNHNY and SVGAGI (reference sequence). CDR3 length: 15 amino acids. V shed 4 bases and J 3 bases; nucleotides not matched to a gene: 5. For the CDR3, the DNA is TGTGCCAGCAGTTTCTGGACAGGGGGCGTCTACGAGCAGTACTTC. This translates into CASSFWTGGVYEQYF.

The chain links TRBV19 to TRBJ1-2, with D unresolved. Germline CDR1 LNHDA, CDR2 SQIVND (reference sequence). V lost 2 bases and J 8 bases, leaving 9 bases between the germline ends. The CDR3 sequence is 12 residues long. The CDR3 region is CASSILGNGYTF. CDR3 nucleotides: TGTGCCAGTAGTATACTAGGAAACGGCTACACCTTC.

V is TRBV10-3 and J is TRBJ2-1; 11 bases line up with TRBD2. Per the germline V gene, CDR1 is ENHRY and CDR2 is SYGVKD. The trim removed 4 bases at V and 5 bases at J, leaving 1 base unmatched. The CDR3 sequence is 14 residues long. In nucleotides, the CDR3 is TGTGCCATCAGTGGACTAGCGGGAAACAATGAGCAGTTCTTC. Amino acids: CAISGLAGNNEQFF.

The genes are TRBV5-4 and TRBJ2-5; D is possibly TRBD1 (5 bases). Germline-derived CDR1 and CDR2 are SGHNT and YYREEE (reference sequence). Between the trimmed V and J ends, which lost 4 bases and 6 bases, there was a span of 16 bases. The CDR3 sequence is 14 residues long. The CDR3 loop reads CASSPTESEKTQYF. CDR3 in DNA: TGTGCCAGCAGCCCGACAGAAAGCGAGAAGACCCAGTACTTC.

The chain recombines TRBV5-6 with TRBJ2-3; 8 nucleotides align to TRBD1. V shed 0 bases, J shed 5 bases, and the junction held 8 bases outside the gene matches. Germline assignment: CDR1 SGHDT and CDR2 YYEEEE. The CDR3 is made up of 16 amino acids. The CDR3 DNA sequence: TGTGCCAGCAGCTTGGGGTCAGGGGGCTCCAAAGATACGCAGTATTTT. Translated, it gives CASSLGSGGSKDTQYF.

This chain connects TRBV7-8 to TRBJ2-3; perhaps D is TRBD1 or TRBD2 (5 bases each). Trimming stripped 3 bases from V and 11 bases from J, with 18 bases between. The CDR3 length is 14 residues. Germline V gene data show CDR1 as SGHVS and CDR2 as FQNEAQ. The CDR3 sequence is CASSLGTSPLGQYF. CDR3 bases: TGTGCCAGCAGCTTGGGGACGTCTCCCCTGGGGCAGTATTTT.

The chain links TRBV7-6 to TRBJ2-5; D could derive from TRBD1 or TRBD2 (7 bases each). Between the trimmed V and J ends, which lost 2 bases and 5 bases, there was a span of 15 bases. The germline CDR1 and CDR2 sequences are SGHVS and FNYEAQ. The CDR3 covers 15 residues. CDR3 amino acids: CASSLRLQGGETQYF. The CDR3 DNA sequence: TGTGCCAGCAGCTTACGGCTCCAGGGGGGGGAGACCCAGTACTTC. The full variable domain, its missing parts supplied by reference TRBV7-6 and TRBJ2-5, is GAGVSQSPRYKVTKRGQDVALRCDPISGHVSLYWYRQALGQGPEFLTYFNYEAQQDKSGLPNDRFSAERPEGSISTLTIQRTEQRDSAMYRCASSLRLQGGETQYFGPGTRLLVL.

The CDR3 nucleotides read TGCGCCAGCAGCTTGAAGGGGGCAGCTAACTATGGCTACACCTTC. It encodes CASSLKGAANYGYTF. The chain couples TRBV5-1 to TRBJ1-2; TRBD1 aligns across 7 bases. Germline V gives CDR1 SGHRS, CDR2 YFSETQ. The CDR3 consists of 15 residues. The trim removed 1 base at V and 0 bases at J, leaving 3 bases unmatched.

The chain carries TRBV11-2 and TRBJ2-7, with D perhaps matching TRBD1 (7 bases). Germline values: CDR1 SGHAT, CDR2 FQNNGV. Between the trimmed V and J ends, which lost 1 base and 2 bases, there was a span of 12 bases. This CDR3 has 15 amino acids. As DNA, the CDR3 is TGTGCCAGCAGCTTAGGGAGGGGGCCACCCTACGAGCAGTACTTC. Translating gives CASSLGRGPPYEQYF.

This chain links TRBV28 with TRBJ2-2; 8 bases are a match to TRBD1. In germline, CDR1 is MDHEN, CDR2 SYDVKM. The CDR3 has 15 amino acids. The V gene end was trimmed by 6 bases and the J gene end by 2 bases; junction bases not matched to a gene: 5. The CDR3 sequence: CASRSGTGNTGELFF. The CDR3 DNA reads as TGTGCCAGCAGGTCCGGGACAGGCAACACCGGGGAGCTGTTTTTT. The entire variable domain, with the rest obtained from reference TRBV28 and TRBJ2-2, is as follows: DVKVTQSSRYLVKRTGEKVFLECVQDMDHENMFWYRQDPGLGLRLIYFSYDVKMKEKGDIPEGYSVSREKKERFSLILESASTNQTSMYLCASRSGTGNTGELFFGEGSRLTVL.